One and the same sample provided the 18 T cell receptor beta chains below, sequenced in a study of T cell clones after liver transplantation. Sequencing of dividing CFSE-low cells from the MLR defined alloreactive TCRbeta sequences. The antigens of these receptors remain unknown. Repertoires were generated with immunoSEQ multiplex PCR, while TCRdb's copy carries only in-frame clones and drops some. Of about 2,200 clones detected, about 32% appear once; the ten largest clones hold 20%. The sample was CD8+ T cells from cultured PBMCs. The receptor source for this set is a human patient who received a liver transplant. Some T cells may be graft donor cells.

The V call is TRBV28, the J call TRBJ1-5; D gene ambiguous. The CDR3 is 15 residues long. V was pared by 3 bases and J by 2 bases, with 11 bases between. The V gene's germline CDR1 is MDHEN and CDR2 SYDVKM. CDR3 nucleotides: TGTGCCAGCAGTTTCGGCTGGGTGCGCAATCAGCCCCAGCATTTT. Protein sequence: CASSFGWVRNQPQHF.

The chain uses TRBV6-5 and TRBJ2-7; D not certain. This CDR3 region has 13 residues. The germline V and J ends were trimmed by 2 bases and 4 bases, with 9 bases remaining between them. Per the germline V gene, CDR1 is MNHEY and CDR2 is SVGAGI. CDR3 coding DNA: TGTGCCAGCAGTTACCCCCTGTGGTACGAGCAGTACTTC. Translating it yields CASSYPLWYEQYF.

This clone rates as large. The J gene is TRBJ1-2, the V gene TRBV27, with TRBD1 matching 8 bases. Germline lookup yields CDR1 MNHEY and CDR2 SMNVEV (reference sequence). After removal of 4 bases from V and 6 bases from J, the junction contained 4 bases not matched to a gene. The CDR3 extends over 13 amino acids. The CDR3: CASSWTGSDGYTF. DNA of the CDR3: TGTGCCAGCAGTTGGACAGGGTCGGATGGCTACACCTTC.

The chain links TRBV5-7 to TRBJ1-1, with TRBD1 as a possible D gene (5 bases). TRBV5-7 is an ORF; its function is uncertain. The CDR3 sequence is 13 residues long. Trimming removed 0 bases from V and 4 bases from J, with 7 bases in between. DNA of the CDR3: TGTGCCAGCAGCTTGGGGGGCGGCACTGAAGCTTTCTTT. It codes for CASSLGGGTEAFF.

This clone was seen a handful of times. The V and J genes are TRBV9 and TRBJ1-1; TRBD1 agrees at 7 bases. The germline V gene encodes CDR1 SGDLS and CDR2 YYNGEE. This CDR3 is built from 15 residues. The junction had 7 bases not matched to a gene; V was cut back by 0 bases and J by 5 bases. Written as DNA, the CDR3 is TGTGCCAGCAGCGTAGGTAGGGCAGGGGGAACTGAAGCTTTCTTT. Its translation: CASSVGRAGGTEAFF. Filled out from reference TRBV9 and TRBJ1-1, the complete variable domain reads DSGVTQTPKHLITATGQRVTLRCSPRSGDLSVYWYQQSLDQGLQFLIQYYNGEERAKGNILERFSAQQFPDLHSELNLSSLELGDSALYFCASSVGRAGGTEAFFGQGTRLTVV.

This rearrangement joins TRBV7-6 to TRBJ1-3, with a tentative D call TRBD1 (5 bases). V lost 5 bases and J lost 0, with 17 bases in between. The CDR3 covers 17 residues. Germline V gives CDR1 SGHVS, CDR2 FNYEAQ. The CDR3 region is CASSPLLGENSGNTIYF. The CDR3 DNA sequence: TGTGCCAGCAGCCCCCTACTAGGGGAGAACTCTGGAAACACCATATATTTT.

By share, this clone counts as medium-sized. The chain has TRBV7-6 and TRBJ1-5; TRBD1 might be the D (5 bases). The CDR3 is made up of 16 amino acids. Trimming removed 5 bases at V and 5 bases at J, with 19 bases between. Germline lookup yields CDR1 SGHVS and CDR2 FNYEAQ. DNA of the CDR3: TGTGCCAGCAGCCCCTATGGGGGAGCCAGCGATCAGCCCCAGCATTTT. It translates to CASSPYGGASDQPQHF.

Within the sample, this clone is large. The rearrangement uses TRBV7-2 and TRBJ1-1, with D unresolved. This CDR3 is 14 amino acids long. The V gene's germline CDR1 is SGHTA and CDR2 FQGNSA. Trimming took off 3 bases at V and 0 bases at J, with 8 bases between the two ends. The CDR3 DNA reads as TGTGCCAGCAGCTTCTGGGCCATGAACACTGAAGCTTTCTTT. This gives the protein CASSFWAMNTEAFF.

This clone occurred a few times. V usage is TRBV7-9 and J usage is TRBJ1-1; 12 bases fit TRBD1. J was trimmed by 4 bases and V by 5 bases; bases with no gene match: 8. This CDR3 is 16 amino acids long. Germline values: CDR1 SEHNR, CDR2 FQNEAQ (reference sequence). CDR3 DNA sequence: TGTGCCAGCAGCCCTCCGGGACAGGGGGCATTCACTGAAGCTTTCTTT. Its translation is CASSPPGQGAFTEAFF.

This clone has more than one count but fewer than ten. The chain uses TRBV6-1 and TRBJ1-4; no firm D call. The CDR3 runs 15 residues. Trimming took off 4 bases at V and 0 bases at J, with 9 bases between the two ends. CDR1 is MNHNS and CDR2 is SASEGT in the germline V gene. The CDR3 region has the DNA TGTGCCAGCAGTGGACAAACTGCAACTAATGAAAAACTGTTTTTT. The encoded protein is CASSGQTATNEKLFF.

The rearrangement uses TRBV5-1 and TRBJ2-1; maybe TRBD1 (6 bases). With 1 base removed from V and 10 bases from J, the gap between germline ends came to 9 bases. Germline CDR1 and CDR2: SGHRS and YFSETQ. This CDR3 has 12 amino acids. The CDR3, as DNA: TGCGCCAGCAGCTTGACTAGGGGGGAGCAGTTCTTC. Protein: CASSLTRGEQFF.

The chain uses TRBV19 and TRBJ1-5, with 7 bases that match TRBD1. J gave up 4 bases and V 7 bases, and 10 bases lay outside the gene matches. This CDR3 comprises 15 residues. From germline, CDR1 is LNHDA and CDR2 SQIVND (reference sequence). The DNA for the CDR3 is TGTGCCAGTACCCAACACAGGGGAGGAAATCAGCCCCAGCATTTT. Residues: CASTQHRGGNQPQHF.

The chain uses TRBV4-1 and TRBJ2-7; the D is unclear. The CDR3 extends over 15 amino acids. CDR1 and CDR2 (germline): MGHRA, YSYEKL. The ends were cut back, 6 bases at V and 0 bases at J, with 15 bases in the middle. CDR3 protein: CASSPYTGFSYEQYF. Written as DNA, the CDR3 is TGCGCCAGCAGTCCTTATACCGGGTTCTCCTACGAGCAGTACTTC.

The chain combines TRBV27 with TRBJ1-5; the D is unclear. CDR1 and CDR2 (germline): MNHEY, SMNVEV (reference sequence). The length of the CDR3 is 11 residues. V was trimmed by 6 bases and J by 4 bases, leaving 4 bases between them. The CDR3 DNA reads TGTGCCAGCAGCCTGAATCAGCCCCAGCATTTT. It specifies CASSLNQPQHF.

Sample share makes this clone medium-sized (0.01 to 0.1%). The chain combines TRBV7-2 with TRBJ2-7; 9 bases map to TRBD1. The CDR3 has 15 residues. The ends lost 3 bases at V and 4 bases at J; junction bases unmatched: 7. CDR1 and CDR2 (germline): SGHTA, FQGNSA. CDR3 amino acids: CASSLDHRGLYEQYF. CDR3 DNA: TGTGCCAGCAGCTTGGATCACAGGGGGCTATACGAGCAGTACTTC.

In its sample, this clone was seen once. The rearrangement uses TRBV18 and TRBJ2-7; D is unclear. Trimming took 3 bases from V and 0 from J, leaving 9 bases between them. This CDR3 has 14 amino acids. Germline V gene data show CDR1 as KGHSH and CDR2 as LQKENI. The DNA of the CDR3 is TGTGCCAGCTCACCGACTGCAAACTCCTACGAGCAGTACTTC. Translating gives CASSPTANSYEQYF.

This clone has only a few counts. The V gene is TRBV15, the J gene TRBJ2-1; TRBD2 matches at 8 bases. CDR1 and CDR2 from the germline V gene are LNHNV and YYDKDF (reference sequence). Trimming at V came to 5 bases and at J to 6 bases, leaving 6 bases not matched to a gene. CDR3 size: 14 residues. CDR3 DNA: TGTGCCACCAGCGGTACTAGCGGACGCAATGAGCAGTTCTTC. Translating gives CATSGTSGRNEQFF.

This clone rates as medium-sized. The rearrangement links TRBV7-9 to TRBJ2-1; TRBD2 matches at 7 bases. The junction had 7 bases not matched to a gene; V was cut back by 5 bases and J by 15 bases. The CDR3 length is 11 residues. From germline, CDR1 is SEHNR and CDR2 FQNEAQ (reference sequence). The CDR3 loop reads CASSTAGVPFF. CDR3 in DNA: TGTGCCAGCAGCACCGCGGGAGTCCCGTTCTTC.